A single sample gave rise to the 24 T cell receptor beta chains below, sequenced in a study of cytomegalovirus exposure and HLA in healthy donors. PCR was performed using 60 Vbeta and 13 Jbeta primers. Method: immunoSEQ multiplex PCR; TCRdb's copy keeps in-frame clones and lacks some. The sample consists of tens of thousands of clones, roughly 71% of them appearing once. Sequenced input: PBMCs. The receptors shown here come from a man aged 50-59 years in good health and CMV-seropositive.

The chain uses TRBV11-2 and TRBJ1-3; 8 positions agree with TRBD1. Looked up from germline, CDR1 is SGHAT and CDR2 is FQNNGV. There are 15 residues in the CDR3. Trimming took 5 bases from V and 4 from J; bases not matched to a gene: 7. As DNA, the CDR3 is TGTGCCAGCAGCCCCCGGACAGGGAGGGGAAACACCATATATTTT. It is translated as CASSPRTGRGNTIYF.

The V and J genes are TRBV5-1 and TRBJ2-5; the D gene is possibly TRBD2 (6 bases). Germline V lookup: CDR1 SGHRS, CDR2 YFSETQ. Trimming took 4 bases from V and 1 from J, leaving 11 bases between them. The CDR3 runs to 14 residues. The DNA for the CDR3 is TGCGCCAGCAGCCCCGGGGGACCCCAAGAGACCCAGTACTTC. This encodes CASSPGGPQETQYF.

This clone has only a few counts. The J gene is TRBJ2-3, the V gene TRBV27, with 8 bases lining up with TRBD2. CDR1 is MNHEY and CDR2 is SMNVEV in the germline V gene (reference sequence). The ends lost 6 bases at V and 4 bases at J; junction bases unmatched: 6. The CDR3 is 14 amino acids. CDR3 amino acids: CASSLAGAPDTQYF. The CDR3, as DNA: TGTGCCAGCAGCCTAGCGGGTGCCCCAGATACGCAGTATTTT.

This chain connects TRBV28 to TRBJ2-1, with 10 bases lining up with TRBD2. The V gene's germline CDR1 is MDHEN and CDR2 SYDVKM. The CDR3 is 16 residues long. After removal of 4 bases from V and 4 bases from J, the junction contained 7 bases not matched to a gene. The chain's CDR3 is CASSSRLAGSYNEQFF. CDR3 nucleotide sequence: TGTGCCAGCAGTTCCCGACTAGCGGGTAGTTACAATGAGCAGTTCTTC.

The chain combines TRBV10-3 with TRBJ1-2; 10 bases match TRBD1. The V segment lost 5 bases and the J segment 6 bases; nucleotides outside the gene matches: 12. CDR1 is ENHRY, CDR2 SYGVKD, per germline. CDR3 length: 16 residues. CDR3 nucleotides: TGTGCCATCAGTAACACACGGGACAGGGGTTCGCATGGCTACACCTTC. It codes for CAISNTRDRGSHGYTF.

The rearrangement joins TRBV6-6 to TRBJ2-5; 8 bases line up with TRBD1. Germline V gene sequence: CDR1 MNHNY, CDR2 SVGAGI (reference sequence). Germline trimming cut 4 bases from V and 6 bases from J; bases unmatched to any gene: 7. The CDR3 consists of 14 residues. The DNA of the CDR3 is TGTGCCAGCAGTTTGGGACAGGCTCGTCAGACCCAGTACTTC. This sequence encodes CASSLGQARQTQYF.

The chain uses TRBV5-8 and TRBJ2-1; 8 nucleotides agree with TRBD2. This CDR3 region has 14 residues. The germline V gene encodes CDR1 SGHTS and CDR2 YDEGEE. The V gene end was trimmed by 2 bases and the J gene end by 6 bases; junction bases not matched to a gene: 4. The DNA of the CDR3 is TGTGCCAGCAGCTTTCGACTAGCGACCAATGAGCAGTTCTTC. It is translated as CASSFRLATNEQFF.

The rearrangement joins TRBV6-5 to TRBJ2-5; D is unclear. Trimming removed 6 bases from V and 5 bases from J, with 19 bases in between. This CDR3 comprises 15 residues. CDR1 MNHEY and CDR2 SVGAGI come from the germline V gene. For the CDR3, the DNA is TGTGCCAGCAGCCCTTTAGGTGGAGATATGGAGACCCAGTACTTC. Amino acids: CASSPLGGDMETQYF.

The chain employs TRBV9 and TRBJ2-7; TRBD2 aligns across 9 bases. Germline V lookup: CDR1 SGDLS, CDR2 YYNGEE. This CDR3 has 15 residues. The trim removed 0 bases at V and 5 bases at J, leaving 6 bases unmatched. The CDR3 region is CASSVVAGGFHEQYF. Written as DNA, the CDR3 is TGTGCCAGCAGCGTAGTTGCGGGAGGGTTCCACGAGCAGTACTTC.

V usage is TRBV30 and J usage is TRBJ2-7, with a possible D match to TRBD1 (7 bases). Germline V gives CDR1 GTSNPN, CDR2 SVGIG (reference sequence). Trimming took off 2 bases at V and 3 bases at J, with 11 bases between the two ends. The CDR3 contains 13 residues. The DNA for the CDR3 is TGTGCCTGGAGTAGGCAGGGGGGCTACGAGCAGTACTTC. This encodes CAWSRQGGYEQYF.

The J gene is TRBJ1-1, the V gene TRBV7-9; no clear D. The CDR3 extends over 13 amino acids. Trimming left V 5 bases short and J 3 bases short, with 10 bases between. Germline V gives CDR1 SEHNR, CDR2 FQNEAQ (reference sequence). This chain's CDR3 is CASSPVGYTEAFF. CDR3 bases: TGTGCCAGCAGCCCGGTCGGGTACACTGAAGCTTTCTTT.

The CDR3 coding sequence is TGCGCCAGCAGCTTGGAACGGGCTAATGAAAAACTGTTTTTT. Its translation is CASSLERANEKLFF. J is TRBJ1-4 and V is TRBV5-1; D is unclear. V lost 0 bases and J 3 bases, leaving 6 bases between the germline ends. Germline V CDR1 and CDR2: SGHRS, YFSETQ. The CDR3 sequence is 14 residues long.

The rearrangement uses TRBV25-1 and TRBJ1-2; 9 positions agree with TRBD1. V lost 2 bases and J lost 6; bases outside the gene matches: 4. The germline V gene encodes CDR1 MGHDK and CDR2 SYGVNS. This CDR3 comprises 14 residues. The CDR3 DNA reads as TGTGCCAGCAGTGAACGACAGGGGGTCGATGGCTACACCTTC. Translation: CASSERQGVDGYTF.

J is TRBJ2-5 and V is TRBV7-2, with D uncertain. CDR1 and CDR2 from the germline V gene are SGHTA and FQGNSA. This CDR3 has 14 amino acids. The V end lost 3 bases, the J end lost 2 bases, and 10 bases lay between the germline ends. This chain's CDR3 is CASSFNSYQETQYF. The CDR3, as DNA: TGTGCCAGCAGCTTCAATAGCTATCAAGAGACCCAGTACTTC.

The chain carries TRBV18 and TRBJ1-5; 7 nucleotides agree with TRBD1. J lost 6 bases, V lost 5 bases, and 10 bases had no gene match. Germline CDR1 and CDR2: KGHSH and LQKENI. The CDR3 extends over 15 amino acids. The chain's CDR3 is CASSATGILGQPQHF. In nucleotides, the CDR3 is TGTGCCAGCTCAGCGACAGGGATCCTTGGTCAGCCCCAGCATTTT.

This clone was observed a handful of times. This chain uses TRBV5-1 with TRBJ1-5; D is undetermined. The V end lost 0 bases, the J end lost 4 bases, and 5 bases lay between the germline ends. The CDR3 runs 13 residues. Germline CDR1 reads SGHRS; CDR2 reads YFSETQ. The CDR3 reads CASSLGPNQPQHF. The CDR3 nucleotides read TGCGCCAGCAGCTTGGGGCCAAATCAGCCCCAGCATTTT.

CDR3 amino acids: CAIRDEKLFF. The CDR3 coding sequence is TGTGCCATCCGGGATGAAAAACTGTTTTTT. The chain has TRBV6-5 and TRBJ1-4, with D unresolved. CDR1 and CDR2 from the germline V gene are MNHEY and SVGAGI. The CDR3 is 10 residues long. V was shortened by 10 bases and J by 6 bases, with 6 bases between the two germline ends.

The chain is built from TRBV5-1 and TRBJ1-5; D might be TRBD1 (5 bases). The V gene's germline CDR1 is SGHRS and CDR2 YFSETQ. Trimming removed 1 base at V and 2 bases at J, with 7 bases between. The CDR3 has 14 residues. The CDR3 nucleotides read TGCGCCAGCAGCTTGTTAGGGGGCAATCAGCCCCAGCATTTT. Translating gives CASSLLGGNQPQHF.

The chain uses TRBV4-1 and TRBJ2-1, with 7 bases matching TRBD2. This CDR3 region has 14 residues. Germline loops: CDR1 MGHRA, CDR2 YSYEKL. V lost 4 bases to trimming and J lost 4 bases; unmatched junction nucleotides: 4. The CDR3 protein is CASSRGLQYNEQFF. The CDR3 DNA is TGCGCCAGCAGCCGGGGACTACAGTACAATGAGCAGTTCTTC.

V gene TRBV7-9 combines with J gene TRBJ1-2; weak D call: TRBD1 (5 bases). The V and J ends lost 4 bases and 5 bases respectively, with 14 bases between them. Germline values: CDR1 SEHNR, CDR2 FQNEAQ (reference sequence). The CDR3 has 14 amino acids. The CDR3 sequence is CASSSMGGGYGYTF. CDR3 DNA sequence: TGTGCCAGCAGCTCGATGGGGGGGGGTTATGGCTACACCTTC.

The chain recombines TRBV7-3 with TRBJ2-5, with D tentatively TRBD1 (6 bases). Germline CDR1 is SGHTA and CDR2 is FQGTGA. Trimming shortened V by 2 bases and J by 3 bases, and 22 bases separated the two germline ends. This CDR3 has 18 amino acids. CDR3 in DNA: TGTGCCAGCAGCTTATCATACCTCGGACAGCTAACAGAAGAGACCCAGTACTTC. Protein sequence: CASSLSYLGQLTEETQYF.

The chain couples TRBV6-5 to TRBJ2-3, with TRBD2 matching 9 bases. There are 15 residues in the CDR3. The V and J ends lost 3 bases and 3 bases, in that order; junction bases with no gene match: 4. Germline CDR1 is MNHEY and CDR2 is SVGAGI. The CDR3 region is CASSYDSGRTDTQYF. CDR3 bases: TGTGCCAGCAGTTATGATAGCGGGAGAACAGATACGCAGTATTTT.

Note on this clone: Mismatch with germline at one junction end may stem from a read error. This chain links TRBV4-2 with TRBJ2-1; TRBD2 matches at 15 bases. Germline CDR1 reads LGHNA; CDR2 reads YNFKEQ. The CDR3 spans 15 residues. The CDR3 DNA follows: TGTGCCAGCAGCCAAGATGGGACTAGCGGGAGGCTGGAAGTCTTC. Amino acids: CASSQDGTSGRLEVF.

The V call is TRBV5-1, the J call TRBJ2-7; TRBD1 agrees at 7 bases. There are 15 residues in the CDR3. Trimming at V came to 0 bases and at J to 5 bases, leaving 8 bases not matched to a gene. From germline, CDR1 is SGHRS and CDR2 YFSETQ. For the CDR3, the DNA is TGCGCCAGCAGCTTGGGGCCAACAGGGGACCACGAGCAGTACTTC. Its translation is CASSLGPTGDHEQYF.